The clone carrying this TCR beta chain came up once. The entry originates in a study of OX40 agonist ivuxolimab in advanced cancers. Only in-frame clones appear in the TCRdb table, and some are missing; sequencing was by immunoSEQ multiplex PCR. The sample lists tens of thousands of clones; about nine tenths were seen once. The TCR sequence derives from an adult with an advanced solid tumor such as melanoma, head and neck, liver or kidney cancer. This sample comprised CD4+ or CD8+ T cells sorted from blood, obtained in a trial of the OX40 agonist ivuxolimab.

CDR3 sequence: CATSSGRNTEAFF. DNA of the CDR3: TGTGCCACCAGCAGTGGCAGGAACACTGAAGCTTTCTTT. V and J are TRBV15 and TRBJ1-1; D is unclear. Germline V CDR1 and CDR2: LNHNV, YYDKDF (reference sequence). This CDR3 contains 13 residues. Trimming removed 3 bases at V and 1 base at J, with 6 bases between.